Listed here is a single T cell receptor beta chain. What antigen it recognizes has not been identified. No base quality values were provided; no much bigger clone lies one nucleotide off. Germline trimming: 0 bases from V, 5 bases from J; junction bases outside gene matches: 1. CDR3 length: 14 amino acids, cysteine to phenylalanine. Only the CDR3 region is kept as DNA, spanning 42 bases read in frame from base 1. Per the germline V gene, SGHRS is the CDR1 and YFSETQ is the CDR2. Libraries were prepared through the immunoSEQ multiplex PCR assay. The table comes from immuneACCESS by way of TCRdb, which keeps in-frame sequences with V and J called. Part of the clones is missing from these tables; in studies checked, under half for an unresolved V gene and the rest for unknown reasons. The sample data list 75,000 to 90,000 clones, and 91% of these were observed just once. The leading ten clones occupy approximately 3.3% of the sample.

The sample is drawn from a study of T cell changes during pregnancy in multiple sclerosis (dated by TCRdb to between 2018 and 2021). As for the study more broadly: Changes in the T cell repertoire over the course of pregnancy were examined in this study in women with multiple sclerosis.

The chain couples TRBV5-1 to TRBJ1-4; a stretch of 7 junction bases matches TRBD1. The specimen comprised PBMCs, sampled in the first trimester of pregnancy. The source of this sequence is a female donor in good health, serving as a control in a pregnancy study. Some clones in this sample may be carry-over from other donors' samples. The nucleotide sequence reads TGCGCCAGCAGCTTGGGGACAGGCAATGAAAAACTGTTTTTT. The encoded protein is CASSLGTGNEKLFF.